The 29 T cell receptor beta chains given below trace back to one sample, sequenced in a study of beta chain features in type 1 diabetes. Sequenced material consisted of expressed TCRB transcripts (all of the isolated RNA was reverse transcribed). Sequenced by immunoSEQ multiplex PCR; TCRdb stores in-frame clones only, minus some. The table includes around 200,000 clones, less than 15% detected once. The sample consisted of central memory CD4+ T cells from blood. The origin of the receptors is a woman aged 18-29 years in good health.

This clone was seen only a few times. The chain combines TRBV5-6 with TRBJ2-1, with 7 bases identical to TRBD2. The CDR3 covers 15 residues. Germline-derived CDR1 and CDR2 are SGHDT and YYEEEE. J gave up 5 bases and V 1 base, and 6 bases lay outside the gene matches. In nucleotides, the CDR3 is TGTGCCAGCAGCTTGTGGGCTAGCGGAGACAATGAGCAGTTCTTC. This gives the protein CASSLWASGDNEQFF.

The V gene is TRBV6-5, the J gene TRBJ2-1, with 7 bases fitting TRBD2. CDR1 MNHEY and CDR2 SVGAGI come from the germline V gene. V was pared by 5 bases and J by 7 bases, with 8 bases of the junction left unmatched. This CDR3 has 14 amino acids. Here the CDR3 DNA reads TGTGCCAGCAGTAGAGCGGGAACGGGGAATGAGCAGTTCTTC. This translates into CASSRAGTGNEQFF.

The chain recombines TRBV23-1 with TRBJ2-7; 9 bases line up with TRBD1. TRBV23-1 is flagged as an ORF with uncertain function. The V segment lost 3 bases and the J segment 4 bases; nucleotides outside the gene matches: 7. The CDR3 totals 15 residues. The CDR3, as DNA: TGCGCCAGCAGTCACGACAGGGGGTTTTTTTACGAGCAGTACTTC. Protein: CASSHDRGFFYEQYF.

J is TRBJ1-2 and V is TRBV6-6; 8 bases fit TRBD1. V lost 6 bases and J lost 4; bases outside the gene matches: 7. The CDR3 consists of 14 residues. Per the germline V gene, CDR1 is MNHNY and CDR2 is SVGAGI (reference sequence). The CDR3 reads CASRPGGDGYGYTF. CDR3 DNA: TGTGCCAGCAGGCCAGGGGGCGACGGCTATGGCTACACCTTC.

This clone came up a few times. This chain links TRBV9 with TRBJ2-3, with no clear D. The CDR3 is 16 amino acids. From germline, CDR1 is SGDLS and CDR2 YYNGEE. The V end lost 1 base, the J end lost 0 bases, and 12 bases lay between the germline ends. CDR3 coding DNA: TGTGCCAGCAGCGTATCCGTTCCTACTAGCACAGATACGCAGTATTTT. Amino acid sequence: CASSVSVPTSTDTQYF.

The V and J genes are TRBV29-1 and TRBJ1-2; D unclear. V shed 4 bases and J shed 2 bases, with 8 bases lying between them. Germline CDR1 and CDR2: SQVTM and ANQGSEA. CDR3 length equals 12 residues. CDR3 nucleotide sequence: TGCAGCGTTGCCTGGCAGAACTATGGCTACACCTTC. The encoded protein is CSVAWQNYGYTF.

This clone was counted between two and nine times. V gene TRBV7-7 combines with J gene TRBJ2-7; 7 bases fit TRBD2. Germline V gene lookup returns CDR1 SSHAT and CDR2 FNYEAQ (reference sequence). V lost 2 bases to trimming and J lost 6 bases; unmatched junction nucleotides: 4. The CDR3 runs 13 residues. This CDR3 is CASSLMGGTEQYF. The CDR3 coding sequence is TGTGCCAGCAGCTTAATGGGGGGGACCGAGCAGTACTTC.

J is TRBJ2-5 and V is TRBV5-4; TRBD2 agrees at 12 bases. This CDR3 is built from 15 residues. From germline, CDR1 is SGHNT and CDR2 YYREEE (reference sequence). Losses at the gene ends were 3 bases for V and 5 bases for J; bases not matched to a gene: 5. The CDR3 loop reads CASSYLAGGVETQYF. The CDR3 DNA sequence: TGTGCCAGCAGCTACCTAGCGGGAGGGGTCGAGACCCAGTACTTC. Drawing the rest from reference TRBV5-4 and TRBJ2-5, the complete variable domain is ETGVTQSPTHLIKTRGQQVTLRCSSQSGHNTVSWYQQALGQGPQFIFQYYREEENGRGNFPPRFSGLQFPNYSSELNVNALELDDSALYLCASSYLAGGVETQYFGPGTRLLVL.

This sequence joins TRBV6-5 and TRBJ1-4; D not resolved. Germline V gene sequence: CDR1 MNHEY, CDR2 SVGAGI. CDR3 size: 15 residues. The V and J ends lost 0 bases and 7 bases respectively, with 12 bases between them. The CDR3 sequence: CASSYSGSGGEKLFF. As DNA, the CDR3 is TGTGCCAGCAGTTACTCCGGATCAGGAGGTGAAAAACTGTTTTTT.

V usage is TRBV15 and J usage is TRBJ2-7; D may be TRBD1 (5 bases). The CDR3 consists of 13 residues. CDR1 and CDR2 from the germline V gene are LNHNV and YYDKDF (reference sequence). V was shortened by 6 bases and J by 7 bases, with 16 bases between the two germline ends. The CDR3 nucleotides read TGTGCCACCAGGGACAACCCCTCGCGGGAGCAGTACTTC. Translation: CATRDNPSREQYF.

At least ten counts were recorded for this clone. This chain joins TRBV4-2 and TRBJ2-7; TRBD2 matches 9 bases. In germline, CDR1 is LGHNA, CDR2 YNFKEQ. This CDR3 has 18 amino acids. Trimming at V came to 3 bases and at J to 0 bases, leaving 12 bases not matched to a gene. The CDR3 reads CASSQIYGVAGASYEQYF. The CDR3 bases are TGTGCCAGCAGCCAGATCTATGGGGTAGCGGGAGCCTCCTACGAGCAGTACTTC.

The J gene is TRBJ1-5, the V gene TRBV14; no clear D. The CDR3 runs to 13 residues. Germline V gene data show CDR1 as SGHDN and CDR2 as FVKESK. V lost 0 bases to trimming and J lost 9 bases, with 9 bases between them. CDR3 DNA sequence: TGTGCCAGCAGCCAAGAGACCTCGGGGCCCCAGCATTTT. Protein: CASSQETSGPQHF.

The rearrangement links TRBV11-3 to TRBJ2-7; 9 bases match TRBD2. The CDR3 contains 13 residues. The germline V gene encodes CDR1 SGHNT and CDR2 YENEEA. V lost 5 bases to trimming and J lost 7 bases; unmatched junction nucleotides: 6. The CDR3: CASSIDSGGEQYF. Written as DNA, the CDR3 is TGTGCCAGCAGCATCGACAGCGGGGGGGAGCAGTACTTC.

This chain uses TRBV18 with TRBJ1-3; D call uncertain. The CDR3 loop spans 12 amino acids. The germline V and J ends were trimmed by 2 bases and 5 bases, with 4 bases remaining between them. Germline CDR1 KGHSH, CDR2 LQKENI. The CDR3 sequence is CASSPNRNTIYF. DNA of the CDR3: TGTGCCAGCTCACCAAACAGAAACACCATATATTTT. The variable domain in full, with the rest retrieved from reference TRBV18 and TRBJ1-3, is NAGVMQNPRHLVRRRGQEARLRCSPMKGHSHVYWYRQLPEEGLKFMVYLQKENIIDESGMPKERFSAEFPKEGPSILRIQQVVRGDSAAYFCASSPNRNTIYFGEGSWLTVV.

This clone was observed a handful of times. The rearrangement joins TRBV7-9 to TRBJ1-4; 7 positions agree with TRBD1. This CDR3 is built from 16 residues. CDR1 is SEHNR and CDR2 is FQNEAQ in the germline V gene (reference sequence). Germline trimming cut 5 bases from V and 6 bases from J; bases unmatched to any gene: 12. CDR3 residues: CASSRDSGLLHEKLFF. The DNA of the CDR3 is TGTGCCAGCAGCCGGGACAGTGGGCTCCTTCATGAAAAACTGTTTTTT.

This clone was counted only a few times. The chain uses TRBV27 and TRBJ1-5, with 9 bases that match TRBD1. The CDR3 loop spans 17 amino acids. Trimming at V came to 8 bases and at J to 1 base, leaving 12 bases not matched to a gene. Germline V gene sequence: CDR1 MNHEY, CDR2 SMNVEV (reference sequence). The CDR3 spells CASRPGTGKGSNQPQHF. The CDR3 DNA sequence: TGTGCCAGCCGTCCCGGGACAGGGAAAGGCAGCAATCAGCCCCAGCATTTT.

The chain recombines TRBV9 with TRBJ2-3; no definite D call. This CDR3 spans 16 amino acids. Germline lookup yields CDR1 SGDLS and CDR2 YYNGEE. Trimming cost V 3 bases and J 1 base, with 15 bases left between them. The CDR3 here is CASSGRPAAGTDTQYF. Written as DNA, the CDR3 is TGTGCCAGCAGCGGGAGACCGGCCGCTGGCACAGATACGCAGTATTTT.

The chain couples TRBV28 to TRBJ1-3; 9 bases match TRBD1. This CDR3 is built from 17 residues. V shed 2 bases, J shed 0 bases, and the junction held 5 bases outside the gene matches. From germline, CDR1 is MDHEN and CDR2 SYDVKM. The CDR3 reads CASSLMGQGVSGNTIYF. Written as DNA, the CDR3 is TGTGCCAGCAGTTTAATGGGACAGGGAGTCTCTGGAAACACCATATATTTT.

This clone was seen a handful of times. The gene calls are TRBV5-1 and TRBJ2-7, with D hard to call. V was clipped by 4 bases and J by 2 bases, with 13 bases between them. The germline gives CDR1 SGHRS, CDR2 YFSETQ. There are 14 residues in the CDR3. CDR3 in DNA: TGCGCCAGCAGCCCTGACAACCCTCCCTACGAGCAGTACTTC. Protein: CASSPDNPPYEQYF.

There are a few counts of this clone. The V call is TRBV5-1, the J call TRBJ2-3; 7 bases align to TRBD2. The germline V gene encodes CDR1 SGHRS and CDR2 YFSETQ. Trimming at V came to 6 bases and at J to 6 bases, leaving 7 bases not matched to a gene. The CDR3 is made up of 13 amino acids. The CDR3 coding sequence is TGCGCCAGCACGGCGGGGGATAAGGATACGCAGTATTTT. This gives the protein CASTAGDKDTQYF.

This clone occurred a few times. The chain employs TRBV27 and TRBJ2-7; 11 bases align to TRBD1. Germline V gene lookup returns CDR1 MNHEY and CDR2 SMNVEV (reference sequence). Germline trimming cut 7 bases from V and 2 bases from J; bases unmatched to any gene: 7. The CDR3 totals 15 residues. The CDR3 sequence is CASTAGTGGAYEQYF. The CDR3 DNA reads as TGTGCCAGCACCGCCGGGACAGGGGGGGCCTACGAGCAGTACTTC.

This clone was detected only a few times. Other DNA sequences from this sample encode an identical CDR3 as well. The chain has TRBV7-9 and TRBJ1-1; D ambiguous. Germline-derived CDR1 and CDR2 are SEHNR and FQNEAQ (reference sequence). Trimming removed 2 bases from V and 0 bases from J, with 7 bases in between. The CDR3 consists of 14 residues. The CDR3 loop reads CASSLSLMNTEAFF. In DNA, the CDR3 is TGTGCCAGCAGCTTAAGCCTGATGAACACTGAAGCTTTCTTT.

The V call is TRBV4-3, the J call TRBJ1-1, with D tentatively TRBD1 (5 bases). Looked up from germline, CDR1 is LGHNA and CDR2 is YSLEER. The V gene lost 0 bases and the J gene lost 1 base, with 9 bases spanning the gap. The CDR3 sequence is 15 residues long. CDR3 region: CASSQDHRPNTEAFF. CDR3 in DNA: TGCGCCAGCAGCCAAGACCACAGGCCGAACACTGAAGCTTTCTTT.

In this sample, this clone turned up a few times. This chain uses TRBV29-1 with TRBJ2-1; D perhaps matches TRBD2 (7 bases). Trimming removed 6 bases from V and 5 bases from J, with 23 bases in between. CDR3 length equals 16 residues. Germline-derived CDR1 and CDR2 are SQVTM and ANQGSEA. The DNA of the CDR3 is TGCAGCGTGGGGGGGATAGGGGGAGGAATGGACAATGAGCAGTTCTTC. It yields the protein CSVGGIGGGMDNEQFF.

The sample holds a few counts of this clone. The V gene is TRBV13, the J gene TRBJ2-7; a possible D gene is TRBD2 (5 bases). Trimming removed 7 bases from V and 6 bases from J, with 19 bases in between. CDR3 length equals 14 residues. Germline V CDR1 and CDR2: PRHDT, FYEKMQ (reference sequence). The CDR3: CASNQLGITPEQYF. The CDR3 DNA sequence: TGTGCCAGCAACCAACTAGGAATTACCCCCGAGCAGTACTTC.

This chain joins TRBV14 and TRBJ2-1; 8 nucleotides agree with TRBD1. CDR3 length equals 16 residues. The J segment lost 9 bases and the V segment lost 1 base, leaving 11 bases of the junction unmatched. CDR1 SGHDN and CDR2 FVKESK come from the germline V gene. CDR3 sequence (DNA): TGTGCCAGCAGCCAAGTAACGGACAGGGCATTAGTTGAGCAGTTCTTC. Translation gives CASSQVTDRALVEQFF.

This clone appeared a few times. J is TRBJ1-4 and V is TRBV25-1; no clear D gene. CDR1 is MGHDK and CDR2 is SYGVNS in the germline V gene. The CDR3 has 13 residues. Deletions cut 2 bases from V and 5 bases from J, with 6 bases between. This CDR3 is CASSERRNEKLFF. CDR3 in DNA: TGTGCCAGCAGTGAACGTAGAAATGAAAAACTGTTTTTT.

This clone was seen a handful of times. The V call is TRBV27, the J call TRBJ1-2, with D hard to call. This CDR3 has 12 amino acids. Germline V gene sequence: CDR1 MNHEY, CDR2 SMNVEV (reference sequence). Between the trimmed V and J ends, which lost 7 bases and 7 bases, there was a span of 13 bases. Written as DNA, the CDR3 is TGTGCCAGCAAGACCGGGGATGGTGGCTACACCTTC. This translates into CASKTGDGGYTF.

This clone was seen only a few times. The chain couples TRBV2 to TRBJ2-2, with TRBD2 matching over 8 bases. The V segment lost 6 bases and the J segment 2 bases; nucleotides outside the gene matches: 5. Germline CDR1 reads SNHLY; CDR2 reads FYNNEI. The CDR3 spans 15 residues. This chain's CDR3 is CASRPLAVNTGELFF. The CDR3 DNA reads TGTGCCAGCAGGCCACTAGCGGTTAACACCGGGGAGCTGTTTTTT.